This TCR beta chain appears in the sequencing data of a study of cytomegalovirus exposure and HLA in healthy donors. V was cut by 2 bases and J by 0 bases, with 11 bases left in between. Germline V gene data show CDR1 as GTSNPN and CDR2 as SVGIG (reference sequence). The CDR3 is 15 amino acids. PCR employed 60 Vbeta and 13 Jbeta primers. Sequencing used immunoSEQ multiplex PCR; TCRdb keeps in-frame clones, though not all of them. The sample shows 150,000 to 200,000 clones, and roughly 2% sits with its ten largest clones. The sample taken for sequencing was PBMCs. The receptor was isolated from a man aged 25-45 years in good health and CMV-seronegative. The chain has TRBV30 and TRBJ2-1; D unclear. The CDR3 region has the DNA TGTGCCTGGAGTCCTAGGCCCGCCTCCTACAATGAGCAGTTCTTC. It specifies CAWSPRPASYNEQFF.